What follows are 16 T cell receptor beta chains derived from one specimen sequenced in a study of resident and recirculating memory T cells in vitiligo. The method was immunoSEQ multiplex PCR; TCRdb's version includes in-frame clones alone and lacks a portion of them. The sample holds 60,000 to 80,000 clones, approximately 89% seen once. The sequenced material came from blood. All receptors come from a male donor with vitiligo.

The J gene is TRBJ1-2, the V gene TRBV4-2; maybe TRBD1 (6 bases). V was pared by 0 bases and J by 5 bases, with 16 bases between. There are 16 residues in the CDR3. Germline V gene sequence: CDR1 LGHNA, CDR2 YNFKEQ. The CDR3 nucleotides are TGTGCCAGCAGCCAAGATTATGGGGGCGGGCTATATGGCTACACCTTC. It translates to CASSQDYGGGLYGYTF.

The CDR3 coding sequence is TGTGCCAGCAGTGAATATCGGGGGGAGGGGCCAAGGGAGCAGTACTTC. It translates to CASSEYRGEGPREQYF. The chain is built from TRBV25-1 and TRBJ2-7, with TRBD2 matching 7 bases. V was clipped by 0 bases and J by 7 bases; unmatched bases: 12. Germline values: CDR1 MGHDK, CDR2 SYGVNS. This CDR3 has 16 residues.

The chain employs TRBV7-3 and TRBJ2-7; TRBD2 matches 7 bases. The germline V gene encodes CDR1 SGHTA and CDR2 FQGTGA. With V trimmed by 5 bases and J by 6 bases, 4 bases remained unmatched. The CDR3 runs 12 residues. As DNA, the CDR3 is TGTGCCAGCAGCCGGGGGGAGGGCGAGCAGTACTTC. This translates into CASSRGEGEQYF.

The chain combines TRBV2 with TRBJ1-1; tentative D call: TRBD1 (6 bases). The CDR3 has 11 amino acids. Germline V gives CDR1 SNHLY, CDR2 FYNNEI. V was pared by 10 bases and J by 6 bases, with 12 bases between. This chain's CDR3 is CANPKGAEAFF. The CDR3 DNA follows: TGTGCCAACCCGAAGGGGGCTGAAGCTTTCTTT.

This clone was recorded only once. The chain joins TRBV5-6 to TRBJ2-7; 8 positions agree with TRBD1. CDR1 SGHDT and CDR2 YYEEEE come from the germline V gene. Losses at the gene ends were 5 bases for V and 2 bases for J; bases not matched to a gene: 9. The length of the CDR3 is 15 residues. This CDR3 reads CASSWGTGGTYEQYF. Here the CDR3 DNA reads TGTGCCAGCAGTTGGGGGACAGGCGGGACCTACGAGCAGTACTTC.

This clone has a single count. The chain is built from TRBV7-8 and TRBJ2-7; 7 positions match TRBD2. This CDR3 has 13 residues. Germline loops: CDR1 SGHVS, CDR2 FQNEAQ. Trimming removed 3 bases from V and 7 bases from J; junction bases left unmatched: 6. The CDR3 region is CASSLGRAGEQYF. DNA for the CDR3: TGTGCCAGCAGCTTGGGGAGGGCGGGGGAGCAGTACTTC.

For the CDR3, the DNA is TGTGCCAGCAGCTTGACTGGGACAGGGGGCGCGGCTGGGGCCAACGTCCTGACTTTC. This gives the protein CASSLTGTGGAAGANVLTF. This sequence joins TRBV5-8 and TRBJ2-6; 12 bases fit TRBD1. The germline gives CDR1 SGHTS, CDR2 YDEGEE. With V trimmed by 1 base and J by 2 bases, 7 bases remained unmatched. The CDR3 runs to 19 residues. The variable domain in full, with the rest retrieved from reference TRBV5-8 and TRBJ2-6, is EAGVTQSPTHLIKTRGQQATLRCSPISGHTSVYWYQQALGLGLQFLLWYDEGEERNRGNFPPRFSGRQFPNYSSELNVNALELEDSALYLCASSLTGTGGAAGANVLTFGAGSRLTVL.

The genes are TRBV15 and TRBJ2-1, with 7 bases matching TRBD2. Germline CDR1 and CDR2: LNHNV and YYDKDF (reference sequence). There are 14 residues in the CDR3. J was trimmed by 8 bases and V by 0 bases; bases with no gene match: 4. CDR3 DNA: TGTGCCACCAGCAGAGAGGGAGGGTACGATGAGCAGTTCTTC. It is translated as CATSREGGYDEQFF.

The chain uses TRBV9 and TRBJ1-1; D is unclear. Per the germline V gene, CDR1 is SGDLS and CDR2 is YYNGEE. This CDR3 comprises 14 residues. V shed 4 bases and J shed 1 base, with 11 bases lying between them. CDR3 loop: CASSPNSGNTEAFF. In DNA form, the CDR3 reads TGTGCCAGCAGCCCCAATTCGGGGAACACTGAAGCTTTCTTT.

The chain joins TRBV9 to TRBJ1-4, with 9 bases that match TRBD1. The CDR3 spans 15 residues. Unmatched junction bases numbered 5, after V lost 3 bases and J lost 5 bases. Germline V lookup: CDR1 SGDLS, CDR2 YYNGEE. The CDR3 loop reads CASSGRGTGNEKLFF. CDR3 DNA sequence: TGTGCCAGCAGCGGGAGGGGGACAGGGAATGAAAAACTGTTTTTT.

The gene calls are TRBV28 and TRBJ2-7, with 9 bases matching TRBD1. The germline V gene encodes CDR1 MDHEN and CDR2 SYDVKM. J gave up 0 bases and V 5 bases, and 5 bases lay outside the gene matches. This CDR3 has 15 residues. CDR3 protein: CASSQPGQGSYEQYF. The CDR3 bases are TGTGCCAGCAGTCAACCGGGACAGGGCTCCTACGAGCAGTACTTC. The whole variable domain, filled in from reference TRBV28 and TRBJ2-7, reads DVKVTQSSRYLVKRTGEKVFLECVQDMDHENMFWYRQDPGLGLRLIYFSYDVKMKEKGDIPEGYSVSREKKERFSLILESASTNQTSMYLCASSQPGQGSYEQYFGPGTRLTVT.

This sequence joins TRBV29-1 and TRBJ2-2; 10 bases line up with TRBD2. The CDR3 is 15 residues long. V lost 6 bases to trimming and J lost 6 bases; unmatched junction nucleotides: 10. Germline V lookup: CDR1 SQVTM, CDR2 ANQGSEA. The CDR3 DNA is TGCAGCGTCGGGCCCCAGCGGGGGGGCCCCGGGGAGCTGTTTTTT. This gives the protein CSVGPQRGGPGELFF.

This clone turned up a few times. V is TRBV15 and J is TRBJ2-6, with D possibly TRBD1 on 6 matching bases. This CDR3 comprises 16 residues. Germline-derived CDR1 and CDR2 are LNHNV and YYDKDF (reference sequence). Deletions cut 0 bases from V and 2 bases from J, with 8 bases between. CDR3 coding DNA: TGTGCCACCAGCAGAGATGGGGGCGCTGGGGCCAACGTCCTGACTTTC. Its protein is CATSRDGGAGANVLTF.

V is TRBV5-6 and J is TRBJ2-1; 10 nucleotides agree with TRBD2. This CDR3 region has 16 residues. Germline values: CDR1 SGHDT, CDR2 YYEEEE. The ends lost 4 bases at V and 7 bases at J; junction bases unmatched: 11. This chain's CDR3 is CASSMSGGAAENEQFF. For the CDR3, the DNA is TGTGCCAGCAGCATGAGCGGGGGGGCCGCTGAGAATGAGCAGTTCTTC.

The chain joins TRBV27 to TRBJ1-1; perhaps TRBD1 as D (5 bases). The V end was cut by 2 bases, the J end by 5 bases, with 12 bases between. The germline V gene has CDR1 MNHEY and CDR2 SMNVEV (reference sequence). This CDR3 contains 14 residues. The CDR3 DNA sequence: TGTGCCAGCAGTTTAACGGGGGGACGAACTGAAGCTTTCTTT. Translating it yields CASSLTGGRTEAFF.

This chain joins TRBV25-1 and TRBJ2-1; 8 positions agree with TRBD1. The junction had 7 bases not matched to a gene; V was cut back by 1 base and J by 8 bases. The CDR3 length is 15 residues. CDR1 MGHDK and CDR2 SYGVNS come from the germline V gene. CDR3 protein: CASSEFDRGGDEQFF. Written as DNA, the CDR3 is TGTGCCAGCAGTGAATTCGACAGGGGTGGCGATGAGCAGTTCTTC.